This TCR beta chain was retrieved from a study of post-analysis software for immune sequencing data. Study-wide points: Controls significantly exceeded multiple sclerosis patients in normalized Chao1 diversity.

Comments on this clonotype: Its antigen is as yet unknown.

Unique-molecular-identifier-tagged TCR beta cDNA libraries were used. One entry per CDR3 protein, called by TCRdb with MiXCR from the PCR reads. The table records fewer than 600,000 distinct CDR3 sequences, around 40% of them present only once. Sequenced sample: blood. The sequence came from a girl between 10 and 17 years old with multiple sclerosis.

CDR3 sequence: CSARDRGFGRALETQYF. The DNA of the CDR3 is TGCAGTGCTAGAGATAGAGGGTTCGGGAGGGCCCTTGAGACCCAGTACTTC. The rearrangement uses TRBV20-1 and TRBJ2-7; 8 bases are shared with TRBD2. The better agreement between TRBJ2-5 and the DNA end casts doubt on the J call. This CDR3 is built from 17 residues. Germline V CDR1 and CDR2: DFQATT, SNEGSKA (reference sequence).